These 9 T cell receptor beta chains were sequenced from one sample in a study of T cell repertoires in cytomegalovirus infection (dated by TCRdb to between 2018 and 2021). In light of the paper, this sample's treatment or condition label describes: in vitro stimulation with specific CMV peptide epitopes to enrich CMV-specific T cells. Which antigens these TCRs recognize remains unknown. TCRdb records Illumina HiSeq 1500 as the sequencer. TCRdb reanalyzed the raw reads on its own, using fastp at Q25 for trimming and MiXCR for clone calling, and kept in-frame beta chains. Records with the same CDR3 protein are collapsed into one entry carrying the most frequent genes and DNA. Counted in this sample were about 770,000 distinct CDR3 sequences; 29% of them appeared once. Around 13% of the sample rests with the top ten. The sample was cultured CD8+ T cells from PBMCs, taken from culture after CMV antigen stimulation. The receptors were sampled from a human donor in good health (CMV status not recorded). Some clones in this sample may be carry-over from other donors' samples.

The gene calls are TRBV2 and TRBJ2-7; TRBD1 might be the D (5 bases). The V gene's germline CDR1 is SNHLY and CDR2 FYNNEI. V gave up 8 bases and J gave up 2 bases, with 13 bases separating them. The CDR3 runs to 13 residues. CDR3 DNA: TGTGCCAGCGGGCAGGGTCATACCTACGAGCAGTACGTC. It translates to CASGQGHTYEQYV.

The rearrangement links TRBV6-1 to TRBJ2-7; D uncertain. The CDR3 is made up of 13 amino acids. Germline assignment: CDR1 MNHNS and CDR2 SASEGT. V lost 5 bases to trimming and J lost 3 bases, with 11 bases between them. This chain's CDR3 is CASSSGRNYEQYV. The CDR3 DNA reads as TGTGCCAGCAGTTCAGGCCGAAACTACGAGCAGTACGTC.

This clonotype was counted a few times. V and J are TRBV27 and TRBJ1-1; a weak D match, TRBD1 (5 bases). The CDR3 consists of 16 residues. V was trimmed by 6 bases and J by 3 bases, leaving 20 bases between them. CDR1 MNHEY and CDR2 SMNVEV come from the germline V gene (reference sequence). The CDR3 sequence: CASSILPPTGDTEAFF. CDR3 in DNA: TGTGCCAGCAGCATTTTACCACCCACGGGGGACACTGAAGCTTTCTTT.

On this clonotype itself: Compared with germline, one end of the junction differs, possibly owing to a read error. The chain employs TRBV4-3 and TRBJ2-6; D gene ambiguous. CDR3 length: 16 residues. In germline, CDR1 is LGHNA, CDR2 YSLEER. The CDR3 region is CASSQSYVFGTNVLTF. For the CDR3, the DNA is TGCGCCAGCAGCCAAAGTTACGTATTTGGGACCAACGTCCTGACTTTC.

This rearrangement joins TRBV7-6 to TRBJ2-1; 10 bases fit TRBD1. The CDR3 length is 14 residues. Looked up from germline, CDR1 is SGHVS and CDR2 is FNYEAQ. The ends lost 5 bases at V and 8 bases at J; junction bases unmatched: 6. The DNA for the CDR3 is TGTGCCAGCAGCCATGGACAGGGGGTTCATGAGCAGTTCTTC. Its translation: CASSHGQGVHEQFF.

The V and J genes are TRBV2 and TRBJ1-5; D not certain. CDR3 length: 14 residues. Germline values: CDR1 SNHLY, CDR2 FYNNEI. Trimming cost V 6 bases and J 3 bases, with 12 bases left between them. The CDR3 here is CASSRTITNQPQHF. Written as DNA, the CDR3 is TGTGCCAGCAGCCGAACAATAACCAATCAGCCCCAGCATTTT.

This chain connects TRBV19 to TRBJ1-1; no firm D call. Germline V gives CDR1 LNHDA, CDR2 SQIVND (reference sequence). V lost 3 bases and J lost 0, with 8 bases in between. The CDR3 runs to 14 residues. For the CDR3, the DNA is TGTGCCAGTAGTATGTCAGAAATGAACACTGAAGCTTTCTTT. The encoded protein is CASSMSEMNTEAFF.

V and J are TRBV10-3 and TRBJ1-4; D remains unclear. The CDR3 loop spans 15 amino acids. Between the trimmed V and J ends, which lost 0 bases and 5 bases, there was a span of 10 bases. Germline V gives CDR1 ENHRY, CDR2 SYGVKD. The CDR3 sequence is CAISESTPGNEKLFF. For the CDR3, the DNA is TGTGCCATCAGTGAGTCTACGCCGGGGAATGAAAAACTGTTTTTT.

This clonotype was counted a few times. This rearrangement joins TRBV6-2 or TRBV6-3 to TRBJ1-2; no reliable D call. Trimming stripped 4 bases from V and 2 bases from J, with 17 bases between. The CDR3 is 16 residues long. CDR1 is MNHEY and CDR2 is SVGEGT in the germline V gene. This CDR3 is CASSSPREAFNYGYTF. As DNA, the CDR3 is TGTGCCAGCAGTTCCCCGAGGGAGGCTTTCAACTATGGCTACACCTTC.